These T cell receptor beta chains were read from a single sample in a study of T cell responses to AZD1222 COVID-19 vaccine. Method: immunoSEQ multiplex PCR; TCRdb's copy keeps in-frame clones and lacks some. The sample holds about 67,000 clones; about 85% are singletons and the top ten take over 20%. The sequences come from peripheral blood, collected on day 0 of AZD1222 vaccination. All receptors come from an adult in good health. Each CDR3 is given with its conserved first and last residue. Fields, in order: clone size, V gene, D gene, J gene, CDR3 protein, CDR3 DNA. A D gene is named only where the DNA matches it firmly. Some rows mark clone size as missing; the rest say once, few, many or name a class of expanded clone.

-	TRBV7-2	TRBD1	TRBJ2-3	CASRGTGADTQYF	TGTGCCAGCAGGGGGACAGGGGCAGATACGCAGTATTTT
-	TRBV28	-	TRBJ2-3	CASSLARGATDTQYF	TGTGCCAGCAGTTTAGCGCGGGGTGCCACAGATACGCAGTATTTT
-	TRBV19	TRBD1	TRBJ1-1	CASSPETGGLMNTEAFF	TGTGCCAGTAGTCCAGAGACAGGGGGCCTTATGAACACTGAAGCTTTCTTT
-	TRBV6-5	-	TRBJ1-2	CASTLPTKGYTF	TGTGCCAGCACTTTACCAACCAAGGGCTACACCTTC
-	TRBV13	TRBD1	TRBJ2-7	CASSDRQGSFYEQYF	TGTGCCAGCAGCGACCGACAGGGATCTTTCTACGAGCAGTACTTC
-	TRBV7-3	-	TRBJ2-7	CASSPQPTGEQYF	TGTGCCAGCAGCCCCCAGCCGACGGGCGAGCAGTACTTC
-	TRBV3-1/TRBV3-2	-	TRBJ1-2	CASSWDSNYGYTF	TGTGCCAGCAGCTGGGACTCTAACTATGGCTACACCTTC
-	TRBV28	TRBD1	TRBJ2-7	CASSLGTGSVSYEQYF	TGTGCCAGCAGTTTAGGGACAGGGTCGGTCTCCTACGAGCAGTACTTC
-	TRBV13	-	TRBJ1-3	CASSFLLGRKISGNTIYF	TGTGCCAGCAGCTTCCTATTGGGGAGAAAAATCTCTGGAAACACCATATATTTT
-	TRBV4-3	TRBD1	TRBJ1-1	CASSKYWGQSNTEAFF	TGCGCCAGCAGTAAATACTGGGGACAGTCGAACACTGAAGCTTTCTTT
-	TRBV7-6	-	TRBJ2-7	CASSLDRGRGSMEQYF	TGTGCCAGCAGCTTAGATCGGGGCAGGGGTTCCATGGAGCAGTACTTC
-	TRBV3-1/TRBV3-2	TRBD2	TRBJ2-7	CASSQEVLAGGFYEQYF	TGTGCCAGCAGCCAAGAGGTGCTAGCGGGAGGGTTTTACGAGCAGTACTTC
-	TRBV28	-	TRBJ1-2	CASSLKFRDGYTF	TGTGCCAGCAGTTTAAAGTTCCGAGATGGCTACACCTTC
-	TRBV28	TRBD1	TRBJ1-1	CASGQGAFETEAFF	TGTGCCAGCGGCCAGGGGGCGTTTGAGACTGAAGCTTTCTTT
once	TRBV5-6	TRBD2	TRBJ2-2	CASSKPGTSGSIGELFF	TGTGCCAGCAGCAAGCCAGGGACTAGCGGGAGTATCGGGGAGCTGTTTTTT
-	TRBV7-3	TRBD2	TRBJ2-3	CASSLLAGGPDTQYF	TGTGCCAGCAGCTTACTTGCGGGGGGACCGGATACGCAGTATTTT
-	TRBV7-3	TRBD1	TRBJ1-1	CASSPGQGHTEAFF	TGTGCCAGCAGCCCGGGACAGGGACACACTGAAGCTTTCTTT